Listed here are 31 T cell receptor beta chains from one sample, sequenced in a study of cytomegalovirus exposure and HLA in healthy donors (TCRdb year 2017). Libraries were built with the immunoSEQ multiplex PCR assay. For the multiplex PCR, a mixture combining 60 forward primers for TCR Vbeta segments and 13 reverse primers for TCR Jbeta segments was used. The source is immuneACCESS, and TCRdb retained only in-frame sequences with V and J called. Part of the clones is not carried over; for the studies checked, unresolved V genes explain less than half of this, and the remainder is unexplained. The sample yields under 300,000 clones; 75% to 85% were counted once. Roughly 7.4% of the sample rests with the top ten. Sequenced input: PBMCs. The receptors were sampled from a woman aged 60-70 years in good health and CMV-seropositive.

The V and J genes are TRBV4-1 and TRBJ2-3; 9 bases fit TRBD1. Trimming removed 4 bases from V and 4 bases from J; junction bases left unmatched: 3. Germline V gene lookup returns CDR1 MGHRA and CDR2 YSYEKL. CDR3 length equals 14 residues. The CDR3 nucleotides read TGCGCCAGCAGCCGAACAGGGGGCGCAGATACGCAGTATTTT. It translates to CASSRTGGADTQYF.

In its sample, this clone was seen a few times. The chain recombines TRBV5-1 with TRBJ1-1, with D possibly being TRBD1 (5 bases). The CDR3 has 14 amino acids. Germline values: CDR1 SGHRS, CDR2 YFSETQ. The germline V and J ends were trimmed by 5 bases and 1 base, with 12 bases remaining between them. CDR3 nucleotides: TGCGCCAGCAGACCCCACACAGGGAACACTGAAGCTTTCTTT. This encodes CASRPHTGNTEAFF.

The chain couples TRBV2 to TRBJ1-4; maybe TRBD1 (6 bases). The V and J ends lost 4 bases and 7 bases respectively, with 10 bases between them. The CDR3 covers 13 residues. The germline V gene has CDR1 SNHLY and CDR2 FYNNEI. CDR3 residues: CASSGGGTEKLFF. DNA for the CDR3: TGTGCCAGCAGTGGAGGGGGTACTGAAAAACTGTTTTTT.

This sequence joins TRBV18 and TRBJ1-1, with 8 bases aligning to TRBD1. V shed 2 bases, J shed 6 bases, and the junction held 5 bases outside the gene matches. This CDR3 contains 14 residues. Germline assignment: CDR1 KGHSH and CDR2 LQKENI. The CDR3 nucleotides are TGTGCCAGCTCACCATCGACAGGGGTGTCTGAAGCTTTCTTT. It specifies CASSPSTGVSEAFF.

This chain uses TRBV29-1 with TRBJ2-5, with D perhaps TRBD2 (6 bases). This CDR3 has 14 amino acids. CDR1 is SQVTM, CDR2 ANQGSEA, per germline. The ends were cut back, 8 bases at V and 6 bases at J, with 22 bases in the middle. CDR3 loop: CSTPAGGVTQTQYF. The CDR3 DNA sequence: TGCAGCACTCCTGCCGGCGGGGTGACCCAGACCCAGTACTTC.

The chain carries TRBV7-9 and TRBJ1-2; possibly TRBD1 for D (5 bases). Germline lookup yields CDR1 SEHNR and CDR2 FQNEAQ (reference sequence). The germline V and J ends were trimmed by 8 bases and 6 bases, with 16 bases remaining between them. CDR3 length: 13 residues. CDR3 sequence: CASWGGVQDGYTF. The CDR3 DNA is TGTGCCAGCTGGGGGGGGGTTCAGGATGGCTACACCTTC.

The chain uses TRBV5-1 and TRBJ2-5; TRBD1 agrees at 7 bases. The CDR3 is 15 residues long. V lost 1 base to trimming and J lost 4 bases; unmatched junction nucleotides: 7. CDR1 and CDR2 (germline): SGHRS, YFSETQ. The CDR3 DNA follows: TGCGCCAGCAGCTTGACAGGGGATGTCTCAGAGACCCAGTACTTC. This sequence encodes CASSLTGDVSETQYF.

The chain uses TRBV28 and TRBJ1-3; D remains unclear. Germline V lookup: CDR1 MDHEN, CDR2 SYDVKM. V lost 2 bases to trimming and J lost 3 bases, with 8 bases between them. There are 14 residues in the CDR3. The CDR3 nucleotides are TGTGCCAGCAGTTTACCGGGGAGTGGAAACACCATATATTTT. Its translation: CASSLPGSGNTIYF.

Concerning this clone itself: The sample contains more than one DNA sequence encoding this CDR3. The chain recombines TRBV5-1 with TRBJ2-7, with TRBD1 as a possible D gene (7 bases). Trimming removed 4 bases at V and 4 bases at J, with 9 bases between. Germline CDR1 SGHRS, CDR2 YFSETQ. The length of the CDR3 is 12 residues. The CDR3, as DNA: TGCGCCAGCAGCCCAGGGGGGTACGAGCAGTACTTC. This translates into CASSPGGYEQYF.

V usage is TRBV7-9 and J usage is TRBJ1-3, with D perhaps matching TRBD1 (5 bases). Germline loops: CDR1 SEHNR, CDR2 FQNEAQ (reference sequence). V lost 1 base and J lost 8, with 12 bases in between. The CDR3 is 14 amino acids. The CDR3 bases are TGTGCCAGCAGCTTAGGGCAGGGTGTGGACACCATATATTTT. Amino acid sequence: CASSLGQGVDTIYF.

V gene TRBV7-9 combines with J gene TRBJ1-2; D not certain. This CDR3 has 16 residues. The germline V and J ends were trimmed by 5 bases and 0 bases, with 16 bases remaining between them. Germline CDR1 is SEHNR and CDR2 is FQNEAQ (reference sequence). The DNA of the CDR3 is TGTGCCAGCAGCCATCAACTTGACGGGACTAACTATGGCTACACCTTC. Its translation: CASSHQLDGTNYGYTF.

There are a few counts of this clone. The rearrangement joins TRBV5-1 to TRBJ1-3; D gene ambiguous. The CDR3 extends over 15 amino acids. Trimming took off 4 bases at V and 0 bases at J, with 11 bases between the two ends. Per the germline V gene, CDR1 is SGHRS and CDR2 is YFSETQ. In DNA form, the CDR3 reads TGCGCCAGCAGCCCCGATGGCAACTCTGGAAACACCATATATTTT. It encodes CASSPDGNSGNTIYF.

The V call is TRBV5-1, the J call TRBJ2-3; D not resolved. Germline CDR1 and CDR2: SGHRS and YFSETQ. The germline V and J ends were trimmed by 1 base and 6 bases, with 3 bases remaining between them. The CDR3 has 11 residues. DNA for the CDR3: TGCGCCAGCAGCTTGCGGGATACGCAGTATTTT. Translating gives CASSLRDTQYF.

V and J are TRBV29-1 and TRBJ2-6, with 10 bases identical to TRBD1. Germline values: CDR1 SQVTM, CDR2 ANQGSEA. The CDR3 spans 19 residues. V dropped 1 base and J dropped 3; count of bases not matched to a gene: 12. The CDR3 DNA reads TGCAGCGTTGAAGTGTGGACAGGGGGAGATCATAGTGGGGCCAACGTCCTGACTTTC. Amino acids: CSVEVWTGGDHSGANVLTF.

This chain uses TRBV6-5 with TRBJ1-4; 8 nucleotides match TRBD1. CDR1 and CDR2 from the germline V gene are MNHEY and SVGAGI. Trimming at V came to 7 bases and at J to 5 bases, leaving 6 bases not matched to a gene. CDR3 length: 14 residues. CDR3 sequence: CASKEDRGNEKLFF. DNA of the CDR3: TGTGCCAGCAAAGAAGACAGGGGAAATGAAAAACTGTTTTTT.

This rearrangement joins TRBV7-9 to TRBJ1-1; 9 positions match TRBD1. CDR1 and CDR2 (germline): SEHNR, FQNEAQ (reference sequence). There are 15 residues in the CDR3. The J segment lost 1 base and the V segment lost 4 bases, leaving 4 bases of the junction unmatched. CDR3 loop: CASSWTGDGNTEAFF. DNA of the CDR3: TGTGCCAGCAGCTGGACAGGGGATGGGAACACTGAAGCTTTCTTT.

V is TRBV18 and J is TRBJ2-2; D may be TRBD2 (5 bases). Germline V gives CDR1 KGHSH, CDR2 LQKENI. V was clipped by 3 bases and J by 6 bases, with 11 bases between them. The CDR3 totals 14 residues. As DNA, the CDR3 is TGTGCCAGCTCACCTGGACTGTTCGCCGGGGAGCTGTTTTTT. It translates to CASSPGLFAGELFF.

The chain has TRBV6-6 and TRBJ2-7; tentative D call: TRBD2 (6 bases). The V gene lost 6 bases and the J gene lost 4 bases, with 19 bases spanning the gap. Germline values: CDR1 MNHNY, CDR2 SVGAGI (reference sequence). This CDR3 is built from 15 residues. The CDR3, as DNA: TGTGCCAGCAGGCAACCGGGACTCGATAAATACGAGCAGTACTTC. Amino acids: CASRQPGLDKYEQYF.

This clone appeared once. The chain recombines TRBV6-5 with TRBJ1-2; no firm D call. The CDR3 totals 13 residues. Germline CDR1 is MNHEY and CDR2 is SVGAGI. Between the trimmed V and J ends, which lost 6 bases and 5 bases, there was a span of 13 bases. CDR3 residues: CASRPLRLYGYTF. CDR3 nucleotide sequence: TGTGCCAGCAGACCCCTCAGGCTTTATGGCTACACCTTC.

The chain has TRBV12-5 and TRBJ2-7; possibly TRBD2 for D (7 bases). The CDR3 extends over 13 amino acids. Germline V gene lookup returns CDR1 LGHNT and CDR2 FRNRAP. Trimming shortened V by 7 bases and J by 6 bases, and 16 bases separated the two germline ends. The CDR3, as DNA: TGTGCTAGTGAGGGGGGGCGGTCAGGCGAGCAGTACTTC. Translated, it gives CASEGGRSGEQYF.

V is TRBV11-2 and J is TRBJ2-2; a weak D match, TRBD1 (5 bases). The CDR3 consists of 16 residues. V was shortened by 4 bases and J by 6 bases, with 18 bases between the two germline ends. Germline V gives CDR1 SGHAT, CDR2 FQNNGV. The CDR3 sequence is CASSSSRQGWAGELFF. CDR3 DNA: TGTGCCAGCAGCTCCTCCCGGCAGGGCTGGGCCGGGGAGCTGTTTTTT. Variable domain in full (rest from reference TRBV11-2 and TRBJ2-2): EAGVAQSPRYKIIEKRQSVAFWCNPISGHATLYWYQQILGQGPKLLIQFQNNGVVDDSQLPKDRFSAERLKGVDSTLKIQPAKLEDSAVYLCASSSSRQGWAGELFFGEGSRLTVL.

This clone was recorded once. This sequence joins TRBV30 and TRBJ2-2; 8 bases are a match to TRBD2. After removal of 3 bases from V and 7 bases from J, the junction contained 7 bases not matched to a gene. The CDR3 has 14 amino acids. The germline gives CDR1 GTSNPN, CDR2 SVGIG (reference sequence). The DNA for the CDR3 is TGTGCCTGGAGCGTCGGGAGGGTCGGCGGGGAGCTGTTTTTT. The encoded protein is CAWSVGRVGGELFF.

The chain has TRBV29-1 and TRBJ2-3; 7 nucleotides align to TRBD2. The CDR3 covers 16 residues. Germline CDR1 and CDR2: SQVTM and ANQGSEA. The V and J ends lost 3 bases and 3 bases, in that order; junction bases with no gene match: 12. CDR3 amino acids: CSVEGLASGRTDTQYF. For the CDR3, the DNA is TGCAGCGTTGAGGGGTTGGCTAGCGGACGAACAGATACGCAGTATTTT.

The chain combines TRBV6-6 with TRBJ2-2, with D perhaps TRBD1 (5 bases). Germline lookup yields CDR1 MNHNY and CDR2 SVGAGI (reference sequence). The CDR3 is 15 residues long. V lost 3 bases, J lost 2 bases, and 10 bases lay in between. This CDR3 is CASSYWGRNTGELFF. The DNA for the CDR3 is TGTGCCAGCAGTTATTGGGGCAGAAACACCGGGGAGCTGTTTTTT.

The chain links TRBV6-1 to TRBJ2-7, with 9 bases lining up with TRBD1. The CDR3 is 13 residues long. J was trimmed by 7 bases and V by 8 bases; bases with no gene match: 9. From germline, CDR1 is MNHNS and CDR2 SASEGT. CDR3 sequence (DNA): TGTGCCAGCGGTTCCGGGACAGGGAGGGAGCAGTACTTC. It is translated as CASGSGTGREQYF.

J is TRBJ2-1 and V is TRBV5-1; a possible D gene is TRBD2 (5 bases). The germline V gene has CDR1 SGHRS and CDR2 YFSETQ. This CDR3 contains 13 residues. V shed 0 bases and J shed 6 bases, with 7 bases lying between them. CDR3 sequence reads: CASSLGGFNEQFF. DNA of the CDR3: TGCGCCAGCAGCTTGGGCGGGTTCAATGAGCAGTTCTTC. The full variable domain, with the rest looked up from reference TRBV5-1 and TRBJ2-1, is KAGVTQTPRYLIKTRGQQVTLSCSPISGHRSVSWYQQTPGQGLQFLFEYFSETQRNKGNFPGRFSGRQFSNSRSEMNVSTLELGDSALYLCASSLGGFNEQFFGPGTRLTVL.

The chain links TRBV5-1 to TRBJ2-1; 9 bases match TRBD1. CDR3 size: 16 residues. J lost 6 bases, V lost 4 bases, and 11 bases had no gene match. Germline-derived CDR1 and CDR2 are SGHRS and YFSETQ. This CDR3 is CASSRAGDREFNEQFF. The CDR3 DNA reads as TGCGCCAGCAGCCGGGCAGGGGACAGGGAATTCAATGAGCAGTTCTTC. Together with reference TRBV5-1 and TRBJ2-1, the CDR3 gives the full variable domain: KAGVTQTPRYLIKTRGQQVTLSCSPISGHRSVSWYQQTPGQGLQFLFEYFSETQRNKGNFPGRFSGRQFSNSRSEMNVSTLELGDSALYLCASSRAGDREFNEQFFGPGTRLTVL.

V and J are TRBV9 and TRBJ2-3, with 13 bases that match TRBD2. Looked up from germline, CDR1 is SGDLS and CDR2 is YYNGEE. The trim removed 3 bases at V and 4 bases at J, leaving 2 bases unmatched. This CDR3 region has 15 residues. The CDR3 sequence: CASSALAGGPDTQYF. CDR3 coding DNA: TGTGCCAGCAGCGCACTAGCGGGAGGGCCAGATACGCAGTATTTT. The full variable domain, with the rest looked up from reference TRBV9 and TRBJ2-3, is DSGVTQTPKHLITATGQRVTLRCSPRSGDLSVYWYQQSLDQGLQFLIQYYNGEERAKGNILERFSAQQFPDLHSELNLSSLELGDSALYFCASSALAGGPDTQYFGPGTRLTVL.

The chain links TRBV5-6 to TRBJ2-7; D remains unclear. Per the germline V gene, CDR1 is SGHDT and CDR2 is YYEEEE. V was trimmed by 0 bases and J by 0 bases, leaving 4 bases between them. This CDR3 has 13 amino acids. CDR3 coding DNA: TGTGCCAGCAGCTTGGACACCTCCTACGAGCAGTACTTC. Translating it yields CASSLDTSYEQYF.

This chain uses TRBV4-1 with TRBJ2-1; TRBD2 might be the D (6 bases). The CDR3 extends over 17 amino acids. V was shortened by 2 bases and J by 0 bases, with 14 bases between the two germline ends. CDR1 MGHRA and CDR2 YSYEKL come from the germline V gene. The DNA for the CDR3 is TGCGCCAGCAGCCAAAGAACGGGACTGGCCTCCTACAATGAGCAGTTCTTC. Translation gives CASSQRTGLASYNEQFF.

The chain uses TRBV10-1 and TRBJ1-2; D gene uncertain. Germline V gene sequence: CDR1 WNHNN, CDR2 SYGVQD (reference sequence). Trimming removed 2 bases from V and 6 bases from J, with 10 bases in between. The CDR3 totals 13 residues. CDR3 bases: TGCGCCAGCAGTGAGAGAGTTGGAGATGGCTACACCTTC. It encodes CASSERVGDGYTF.